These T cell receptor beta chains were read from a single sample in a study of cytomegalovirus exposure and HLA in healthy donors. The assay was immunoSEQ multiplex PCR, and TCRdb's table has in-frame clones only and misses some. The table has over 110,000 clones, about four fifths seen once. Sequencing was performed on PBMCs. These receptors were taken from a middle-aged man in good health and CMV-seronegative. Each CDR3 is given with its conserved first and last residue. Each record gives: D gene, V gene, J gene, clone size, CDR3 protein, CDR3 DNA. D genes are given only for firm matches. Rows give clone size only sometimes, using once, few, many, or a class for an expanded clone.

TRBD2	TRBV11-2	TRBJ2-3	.	CASSFPTGGSTDTQYF	TGTGCCAGCAGTTTCCCTACGGGGGGGAGCACAGATACGCAGTATTTT
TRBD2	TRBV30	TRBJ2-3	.	CAWSDAGGMYTDTQYF	TGTGCCTGGAGTGATGCGGGGGGGATGTACACAGATACGCAGTATTTT
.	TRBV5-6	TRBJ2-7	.	CASSLGLNYEQYF	TGTGCCAGCAGCTTGGGACTAAACTACGAGCAGTACTTC
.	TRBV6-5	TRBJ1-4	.	CASSYQGLGQEKLFF	TGTGCCAGCAGTTATCAGGGTCTGGGGCAGGAAAAACTGTTTTTT
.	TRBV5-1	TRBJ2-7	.	CASSPGDPRYEQYF	TGCGCCAGCAGCCCGGGGGATCCTCGTTACGAGCAGTACTTC
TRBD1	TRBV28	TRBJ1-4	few	CASGQGGEKLFF	TGTGCCAGCGGACAGGGGGGAGAAAAACTGTTTTTT
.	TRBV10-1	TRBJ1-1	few	CASSMDRNTEAFF	TGCGCCAGCAGTATGGACAGGAACACTGAAGCTTTCTTT
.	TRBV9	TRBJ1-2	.	CASSVARGVGYTF	TGTGCCAGCAGCGTAGCTCGGGGGGTTGGCTACACCTTC
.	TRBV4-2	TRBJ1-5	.	CASSQADSSNQPQHF	TGTGCCAGCAGCCAAGCCGACAGTAGCAATCAGCCCCAGCATTTT
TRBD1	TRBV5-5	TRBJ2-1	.	CASSLGALDRVDEQFF	TGTGCCAGCAGCTTGGGAGCCTTGGACAGGGTGGATGAGCAGTTCTTC
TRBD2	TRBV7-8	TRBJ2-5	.	CASSPRVAGLQETQYF	TGTGCCAGCAGCCCCCGAGTAGCGGGGCTCCAAGAGACCCAGTACTTC
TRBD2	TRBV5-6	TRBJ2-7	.	CASSLSSGGFVQYF	TGTGCCAGCAGCTTGTCCAGCGGGGGATTCGTACAGTACTTC
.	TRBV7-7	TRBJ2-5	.	CASSLVPGQETQYF	TGTGCCAGCAGCTTAGTGCCAGGGCAAGAGACCCAGTACTTC
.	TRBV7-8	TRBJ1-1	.	CASSLVIRGGELNTEAFF	TGTGCCAGCAGCTTAGTAATTCGGGGGGGCGAGTTGAACACTGAAGCTTTCTTT
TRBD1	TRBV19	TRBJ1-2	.	CASSTPTGVGYTF	TGTGCCAGTAGTACCCCGACAGGGGTAGGCTACACCTTC
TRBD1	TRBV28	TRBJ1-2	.	CASRRVTGDGYGYTF	TGTGCCAGCAGGCGAGTTACAGGGGACGGCTATGGCTACACCTTC
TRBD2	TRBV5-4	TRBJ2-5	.	CASSISGGAGETQYF	TGTGCCAGCAGCATTAGCGGGGGGGCCGGGGAGACCCAGTACTTC